The source of this T cell receptor beta chain is a study of tumor-infiltrating lymphocytes in primary liver carcinoma. On the study more broadly: The tumors ranged from about 4 to 11 cm across and fell within stage T1-T3 N0M0.

Starting from roughly 540 ng of total RNA, TCR beta cDNA was produced with a primer in the constant region. What produced the TCR beta libraries was three nested multiplex PCR rounds using slightly modified ARM-PCR. Running around 9 cycles apiece, the first two PCR rounds relied on TRBV1-TRBV30 forward primers together with a C-beta reverse primer. Using its own MiXCR run on the multiplex PCR reads, TCRdb lists one record per CDR3 protein. The repertoire holds 84,000 or so distinct CDR3 sequences, with 65% to 80% as singletons. As to this clonotype: Its ends do not fully match the called genes, so a read error is possible.

Co-extraction of RNA and DNA was performed on about 20-33 mg of unsorted bulk tissue. Every tumor yielded five separate sampled regions. Germline-derived CDR1 and CDR2 are GTSNPN and SVGIG (reference sequence). There are 12 residues in the CDR3. The source of this sequence is a man aged 40-50 years with primary liver carcinoma and hepatitis B virus infection. The sample was liver tumor tissue from sampling region 1. Indicated subset: tumor region T1, superior pole. This rearrangement joins TRBV30 to TRBJ2-1; a possible D gene is TRBD2 (5 bases). CDR3 region: CAWDSGEDEQSF. CDR3 bases: TGTGCCTGGGACTCCGGGGAAGATGAGCAGTCCTTC.